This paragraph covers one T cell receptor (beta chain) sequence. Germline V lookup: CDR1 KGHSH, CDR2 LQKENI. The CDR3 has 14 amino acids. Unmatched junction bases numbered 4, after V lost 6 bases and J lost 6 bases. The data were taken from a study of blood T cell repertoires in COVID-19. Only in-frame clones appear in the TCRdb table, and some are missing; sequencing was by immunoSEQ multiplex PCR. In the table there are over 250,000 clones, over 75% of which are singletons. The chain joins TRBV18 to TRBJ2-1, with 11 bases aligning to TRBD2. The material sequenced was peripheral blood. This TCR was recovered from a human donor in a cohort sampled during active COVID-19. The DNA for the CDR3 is TGTGCCAGCTCTCGCACTAGCGGGGGCAATGAGCAGTTCTTC. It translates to CASSRTSGGNEQFF.